What follows are 32 T cell receptor beta chains derived from one specimen sequenced in a study of molecular identifiers for immune sequencing clone quantification. TCRdb fed the PCR reads into MiXCR, producing one record per CDR3 protein. The sample shows more than 450,000 distinct CDR3 sequences, about 22% of them seen only once. Sequenced sample: naive CD8+ T cells from blood, with Jurkat cell RNA spiked in. As to subset: FACS-sorted CD8+CD4-CCR7+CD45RA+ naive T cells. The receptor set was obtained from a human donor in good health. Some libraries in this study had Jurkat cell RNA spiked in.

This clonotype was recorded at least ten times. The CDR3 coding sequence is TGCAGTGCTAGAGTGGCGTGGCGGAGAGGGGTTTACGAGCAGTACTTC. Protein sequence: CSARVAWRRGVYEQYF. V usage is TRBV20-1 and J usage is TRBJ2-7; D tentatively fits TRBD1 or TRBD2 (5 bases each). Trimming took 1 base from V and 4 from J, leaving 20 bases between them. The germline V gene encodes CDR1 DFQATT and CDR2 SNEGSKA (reference sequence). This CDR3 is 16 amino acids long.

This clonotype was observed a handful of times. This chain joins TRBV12-3 or TRBV12-4 and TRBJ1-1, with a possible D match to TRBD1 (5 bases). This CDR3 spans 14 amino acids. V shed 6 bases and J shed 4 bases, with 15 bases lying between them. The CDR3 nucleotides are TGTGCCAGCAGCCCTAGCCTCGGGGGCACTGAAGCTTTCTTT. Translation gives CASSPSLGGTEAFF.

The genes are TRBV6-2 or TRBV6-3 and TRBJ2-7, with D possibly being TRBD1 (6 bases). Germline lookup yields CDR1 MNHEY and CDR2 SVGEGT. Trimming stripped 6 bases from V and 0 bases from J, with 15 bases between. The CDR3 covers 15 residues. Here the CDR3 DNA reads TGTGCCAGCAGCCCCGGGACACGACGCTCCTACGAGCAGTACTTC. It is translated as CASSPGTRRSYEQYF.

This clonotype was counted at least ten times. The V gene is TRBV20-1, the J gene TRBJ1-4; 10 positions match TRBD1. Germline V CDR1 and CDR2: DFQATT, SNEGSKA (reference sequence). The CDR3 loop spans 16 amino acids. Trimming removed 2 bases from V and 4 bases from J; junction bases left unmatched: 7. The CDR3 region is CSARRTGGKVNEKLFF. The CDR3 nucleotides read TGCAGTGCTAGACGGACAGGGGGTAAAGTTAATGAAAAACTGTTTTTT.

The table lists this clonotype with many counts. This chain connects TRBV6-1 to TRBJ1-5, with D unclear. The CDR3 runs to 14 residues. Germline lookup yields CDR1 MNHNS and CDR2 SASEGT. The V end lost 2 bases, the J end lost 6 bases, and 11 bases lay between the germline ends. CDR3 nucleotide sequence: TGTGCCAGCAGTGAATGGGCAAGCGGTCAGCCCCAGCATTTT. Protein product: CASSEWASGQPQHF.

This clonotype was counted at least ten times. This chain links TRBV6-2 or TRBV6-3 with TRBJ1-1; the match to TRBD1 covers 7 bases. The V gene's germline CDR1 is MNHEY and CDR2 SVGEGT. After removal of 6 bases from V and 4 bases from J, the junction contained 8 bases not matched to a gene. The CDR3 is made up of 14 amino acids. CDR3 in amino acids: CASSWTGLGTEAFF. For the CDR3, the DNA is TGTGCCAGCAGCTGGACAGGCCTCGGCACTGAAGCTTTCTTT.

Only a few counts were recorded for this clonotype. The chain combines TRBV23-1 with TRBJ2-7, with 7 bases identical to TRBD2. TRBV23-1 is placed among ORFs of uncertain function. The V segment lost 8 bases and the J segment 2 bases; nucleotides outside the gene matches: 18. The CDR3 is 17 residues long. CDR3 sequence (DNA): TGCGCCAGCGATCGTAGGGGCTGCTCTAGCGGCCCCTACGAGCAGTACTTC. Encoded protein: CASDRRGCSSGPYEQYF.

The chain employs TRBV19 and TRBJ2-1; TRBD2 aligns across 11 bases. The CDR3 sequence is 15 residues long. Germline values: CDR1 LNHDA, CDR2 SQIVND (reference sequence). J gave up 6 bases and V 3 bases, and 4 bases lay outside the gene matches. This chain's CDR3 is CASSMLAGGPNEQFF. The CDR3 DNA is TGTGCCAGTAGTATGTTAGCGGGGGGGCCCAATGAGCAGTTCTTC. The full variable domain, rest sourced from reference TRBV19 and TRBJ2-1, is DGGITQSPKYLFRKEGQNVTLSCEQNLNHDAMYWYRQDPGQGLRLIYYSQIVNDFQKGDIAEGYSVSREKKESFPLTVTSAQKNPTAFYLCASSMLAGGPNEQFFGPGTRLTVL.

This clonotype came up many times. The V call is TRBV7-9, the J call TRBJ2-7; D ambiguous. The CDR3 is 13 amino acids. In germline, CDR1 is SEHNR, CDR2 FQNEAQ (reference sequence). V gave up 5 bases and J gave up 3 bases, with 11 bases separating them. The CDR3 nucleotides are TGTGCCAGCAGCATCGACACCAGCTACGAGCAGTACTTC. It yields the protein CASSIDTSYEQYF.

This clonotype appeared a single time. One base away lies a much larger clone, so this may be a sequencing read error. The chain uses TRBV29-1 and TRBJ2-7, with a weak D call TRBD1 (6 bases). Germline assignment: CDR1 SQVTM and CDR2 ANQGSEA. V lost 6 bases and J 3 bases, leaving 12 bases between the germline ends. The CDR3 is 12 residues long. The DNA of the CDR3 is TGCAGCGTCACCCAACAGGGCTACGAGCAGTACTTC. This encodes CSVTQQGYEQYF.

This clonotype turned up a few times. Germline is not matched at one junction end, which may reflect a read error. J is TRBJ2-7 and V is TRBV15; tentatively, D is TRBD1 (6 bases). Germline V gives CDR1 LNHNV, CDR2 YYDKDF (reference sequence). There are 14 residues in the CDR3. As DNA, the CDR3 is TGTGCCACCAGCAGCGGACAGAGGTCCTATGAGCAGTACTTC. This sequence encodes CATSSGQRSYEQYF.

This clonotype was observed many times. V and J are TRBV12-3 or TRBV12-4 and TRBJ2-5; D possibly corresponds to TRBD2 (5 bases). The CDR3 spans 16 residues. V was trimmed by 6 bases and J by 0 bases, leaving 17 bases between them. The CDR3 bases are TGTGCCAGCAGCCATTATGGGGAGCTGTACCAAGAGACCCAGTACTTC. Its protein product is CASSHYGELYQETQYF.

Comment on this clonotype: One end of the junction varies from germline; a read error may be responsible. This chain joins TRBV12-3 or TRBV12-4 and TRBJ2-5; 7 bases line up with TRBD2. This CDR3 contains 15 residues. CDR3 in DNA: TGTGCCAGCACCAGCGGGACGACTAGCCAAGAGACCCAGCACTTC. It encodes CASTSGTTSQETQHF.

This clonotype came up many times. The CDR3 DNA reads TGCAGTGCTAGAGGGGATGCAGGGGCGCCCGGGGACGAGCAGTACTTC. Amino acid sequence: CSARGDAGAPGDEQYF. The chain uses TRBV20-1 and TRBJ2-7; a weak D match, TRBD1 (6 bases). V lost 1 base and J 5 bases, leaving 21 bases between the germline ends. The CDR3 is 16 amino acids. Germline V gene sequence: CDR1 DFQATT, CDR2 SNEGSKA (reference sequence).

As for this clonotype: This may come from a read error, since a much larger clone is one base off. The J gene is TRBJ2-7, the V gene TRBV7-6; D is unclear. The CDR3 runs to 14 residues. CDR1 is SGHVS, CDR2 FNYEAQ, per germline. V was shortened by 1 base and J by 5 bases, with 12 bases between the two germline ends. The CDR3 coding sequence is TGTGCCAGCAGCTTAGTGGCTGGCAGCCACGAGCAGTACTTC. Protein sequence: CASSLVAGSHEQYF.

This clonotype was detected a few times. The gene calls are TRBV10-1 and TRBJ2-3; D possibly corresponds to TRBD1 (5 bases). Germline V CDR1 and CDR2: WNHNN, SYGVQD (reference sequence). The CDR3 covers 15 residues. Trimming cost V 0 bases and J 3 bases, with 10 bases left between them. CDR3 residues: CASSESSRATDTQYF. For the CDR3, the DNA is TGCGCCAGCAGTGAGTCCTCCAGGGCTACAGATACGCAGTATTTT.

The chain recombines TRBV6-2 or TRBV6-3 with TRBJ2-2; a weak D match, TRBD1 (6 bases). The V gene lost 1 base and the J gene lost 0 bases, with 15 bases spanning the gap. Germline loops: CDR1 MNHEY, CDR2 SVGEGT. The CDR3 length is 18 residues. For the CDR3, the DNA is TGTGCCAGCAGTTACTTTCTCGGACAGCCTTCGAACACCGGGGAGCTGTTTTTT. Amino acid sequence: CASSYFLGQPSNTGELFF.

The chain recombines TRBV20-1 with TRBJ2-3, with TRBD2 identical over 9 bases. This CDR3 has 14 residues. CDR1 and CDR2 (germline): DFQATT, SNEGSKA (reference sequence). Trimming cost V 5 bases and J 4 bases; bases outside gene matches: 7. As DNA, the CDR3 is TGCAGTGCTCCCCTAGCGGGATATGCAGATACGCAGTATTTT. Its translation: CSAPLAGYADTQYF.

V gene TRBV5-1 combines with J gene TRBJ1-6; 8 bases fit TRBD1. Germline CDR1 is SGHRS and CDR2 is YFSETQ. The CDR3 is 15 amino acids. Unmatched junction bases numbered 8, after V lost 4 bases and J lost 8 bases. CDR3 bases: TGCGCCAGCAGCCCAGAAGGGACAGGAGATTCACCCCTCCACTTT. Translation: CASSPEGTGDSPLHF.

This CDR3 reads CASSLRGTVVTEAFF. As DNA, the CDR3 is TGTGCCAGCAGCTTACGTGGGACAGTCGTCACTGAAGCTTTCTTT. V and J are TRBV13 and TRBJ1-1; TRBD1 matches at 7 bases. V lost 2 bases and J lost 4; bases outside the gene matches: 7. CDR3 length: 15 residues. Germline V CDR1 and CDR2: PRHDT, FYEKMQ (reference sequence).

This clonotype was counted at least ten times. This chain uses TRBV24-1 with TRBJ2-3; TRBD1 or TRBD2 may be the D gene (5 bases each). Trimming took 3 bases from V and 2 from J, leaving 14 bases between them. The CDR3 totals 16 residues. Germline values: CDR1 KGHDR, CDR2 SFDVKD. This CDR3 reads CATSDQAVGTTDTQYF. The CDR3, as DNA: TGTGCCACCAGTGATCAAGCCGTTGGGACCACAGATACGCAGTATTTT.

In its sample, this clonotype was seen once. A read error is possible here, since a much larger clone lies one base away. The rearrangement links TRBV20-1 to TRBJ2-7; D unclear. The CDR3 has 15 amino acids. Germline V CDR1 and CDR2: DFQATT, SNEGSKA (reference sequence). CDR3 sequence: CGARDPADYSYEQYF. CDR3 coding DNA: TGCGGTGCTAGAGATCCGGCGGATTACTCCTACGAGCAGTACTTC.

V and J are TRBV18 and TRBJ2-7; D possibly corresponds to TRBD1 (5 bases). Germline CDR1 and CDR2: KGHSH and LQKENI. With 3 bases removed from V and 1 base from J, the gap between germline ends came to 19 bases. This CDR3 spans 17 amino acids. The CDR3 DNA follows: TGTGCCAGCTCACCCACTCGACAGCCCCTGGGGTCCTACGAGCAGTACTTC. Translation gives CASSPTRQPLGSYEQYF.

V is TRBV19 and J is TRBJ1-5; 8 nucleotides align to TRBD1. Trimming at V came to 1 base and at J to 6 bases, leaving 5 bases not matched to a gene. CDR1 is LNHDA and CDR2 is SQIVND in the germline V gene (reference sequence). There are 15 residues in the CDR3. CDR3 DNA: TGTGCCAGTAGTATAGGGACCAGGGGGCGTCAGCCCCAGCATTTT. The encoded protein is CASSIGTRGRQPQHF.

In this sample, this clonotype turned up many times. The rearrangement links TRBV24-1 to TRBJ2-2, with D tentatively TRBD1 or TRBD2 (5 bases each). The V end was cut by 4 bases, the J end by 0 bases, with 8 bases between. The germline V gene has CDR1 KGHDR and CDR2 SFDVKD. The CDR3 loop spans 15 amino acids. The CDR3 loop is CATSDGTTNTGELFF. CDR3 bases: TGTGCCACCAGTGACGGGACGACGAACACCGGGGAGCTGTTTTTT.

This clonotype occurred many times. The rearrangement uses TRBV28 and TRBJ2-3; D may be TRBD1 (5 bases). The V gene lost 4 bases and the J gene lost 6 bases, with 8 bases spanning the gap. CDR3 length: 12 amino acids. From germline, CDR1 is MDHEN and CDR2 SYDVKM. The CDR3 reads CASSSRVDTQYF. The CDR3, as DNA: TGTGCCAGCAGTTCCAGGGTTGATACGCAGTATTTT.

This clonotype was counted a single time. This chain joins TRBV7-9 and TRBJ2-1; no clear D gene. This CDR3 region has 15 residues. The V gene's germline CDR1 is SEHNR and CDR2 FQNEAQ (reference sequence). The V end was cut by 5 bases, the J end by 0 bases, with 11 bases between. In DNA, the CDR3 is TGTGCCAGCAGCAATGACCCGAGCTCCTACAATGAGCAGTTCTTC. It specifies CASSNDPSSYNEQFF.

The CDR3 reads CASSQVVAGRIAGAAKNIQYF. In DNA, the CDR3 is TGTGCCAGCAGCCAAGTGGTGGCTGGTCGGATAGCGGGAGCGGCCAAAAACATTCAGTACTTC. The chain recombines TRBV3-1 with TRBJ2-4; 9 nucleotides match TRBD2. Germline V gene data show CDR1 as LGHDT and CDR2 as YNNKEL (reference sequence). The CDR3 length is 21 residues. V gave up 1 base and J gave up 1 base; unmatched junction bases: 17.

The V gene is TRBV6-1, the J gene TRBJ1-5; no definite D call. There are 17 residues in the CDR3. Germline V lookup: CDR1 MNHNS, CDR2 SASEGT. V lost 0 bases to trimming and J lost 0 bases, with 12 bases between them. The CDR3 DNA reads TGTGCCAGCAGTGAAGCTTTTGGGCGGTATAGCAATCAGCCCCAGCATTTT. Translating gives CASSEAFGRYSNQPQHF.

The gene calls are TRBV4-2 and TRBJ2-7, with 7 bases that match TRBD2. Germline values: CDR1 LGHNA, CDR2 YNFKEQ. The V segment lost 0 bases and the J segment 3 bases; nucleotides outside the gene matches: 8. The CDR3 is made up of 16 amino acids. CDR3 residues: CASSQDHGTTFYEQYF. The DNA for the CDR3 is TGTGCCAGCAGCCAAGACCACGGGACTACCTTCTACGAGCAGTACTTC.

This clonotype occurred a few times. The chain joins TRBV4-1 to TRBJ1-1, with D unresolved. The V end was cut by 1 base, the J end by 7 bases, with 16 bases between. CDR1 and CDR2 from the germline V gene are MGHRA and YSYEKL. This CDR3 has 15 residues. CDR3 sequence reads: CASSQGQLAQYEAFF. The CDR3 region has the DNA TGCGCCAGCAGCCAAGGCCAGCTGGCACAATATGAAGCTTTCTTT.

The chain employs TRBV12-3 or TRBV12-4 and TRBJ1-2, with D perhaps TRBD1 (6 bases). Trimming removed 5 bases at V and 8 bases at J, with 15 bases between. CDR3 length: 13 residues. CDR3 sequence reads: CASSTGTSTGYTF. CDR3 coding DNA: TGTGCCAGCAGTACTGGGACAAGTACCGGCTACACCTTC.